Shown below are 27 T cell receptor beta chains from a single sample sequenced in a study of breast tumors, draining lymph nodes, adjacent tissues. In TCRdb, the multiplex PCR reads were re-called with MiXCR into one record per CDR3 protein. The data contain some 130,000 distinct CDR3 sequences, about 22% of them seen just once; the ten biggest clones take up approximately 2.7%. Breast cancer patients provided tissue from their axillary draining lymph nodes. The sequencing sample was made of axillary lymph node tissue. The receptors come from a female donor with breast cancer. Some clones in this sample may be carry-over from other donors' samples.

Comments on this clonotype: A read error is possible here, since a much larger clone lies one base away. The chain recombines TRBV11-3 with TRBJ2-2; D gene unclear. Looked up from germline, CDR1 is SGHNT and CDR2 is YENEEA. The V gene lost 8 bases and the J gene lost 4 bases, with 14 bases spanning the gap. The CDR3 consists of 14 residues. DNA of the CDR3: TGTGCCAGCGGCGCCGGAACGGGCACCGGGGAGCTGTTTTTT. Its translation: CASGAGTGTGELFF. Full variable domain (remainder filled in from reference TRBV11-3 and TRBJ2-2): EAGVVQSPRYKIIEKKQPVAFWCNPISGHNTLYWYLQNLGQGPELLIRYENEEAVDDSQLPKDRFSAERLKGVDSTLKIQPAELGDSAVYLCASGAGTGTGELFFGEGSRLTVL.

In its sample, this clonotype was seen a few times. The rearrangement links TRBV19 to TRBJ1-2; 8 bases agree with TRBD1. The CDR3 is 17 residues long. Trimming removed 1 base from V and 4 bases from J; junction bases left unmatched: 11. The germline CDR1 and CDR2 sequences are LNHDA and SQIVND (reference sequence). CDR3 protein: CASSIGLDRANLYGYTF. CDR3 bases: TGTGCCAGTAGTATAGGTCTGGACAGGGCAAACCTCTATGGCTACACCTTC.

The rearrangement links TRBV11-3 to TRBJ2-5, with D maybe TRBD1 (6 bases). Germline values: CDR1 SGHNT, CDR2 YENEEA. This CDR3 contains 14 residues. V was shortened by 3 bases and J by 4 bases, with 12 bases between the two germline ends. The CDR3 bases are TGTGCCAGCAGCTTCACAGGGTGGGTAGAGACCCAGTACTTC. Protein: CASSFTGWVETQYF.

This clonotype has just a few counts. This chain joins TRBV28 and TRBJ1-4; D may be TRBD1 (5 bases). This CDR3 has 15 amino acids. CDR1 and CDR2 (germline): MDHEN, SYDVKM. V lost 6 bases to trimming and J lost 4 bases, with 15 bases between them. The CDR3 region has the DNA TGTGCCAGCAGCGGTGCCGACAGATTTAATGAAAAACTGTTTTTT. It encodes CASSGADRFNEKLFF.

As to this clonotype: One base away lies a much larger clone, so this may be a sequencing read error. The chain links TRBV2 to TRBJ2-1, with D perhaps TRBD1 (6 bases). Germline V gives CDR1 SNHLY, CDR2 FYNNEI. CDR3 length: 15 residues. V lost 0 bases, J lost 8 bases, and 14 bases lay in between. The CDR3, as DNA: TGTGCCAGCAGTGAAGCGGGGGCGAGTTACGATGAGCAGTTCTTC. Its protein is CASSEAGASYDEQFF. The complete variable domain, with remaining parts taken from reference TRBV2 and TRBJ2-1, reads EPEVTQTPSHQVTQMGQEVILRCVPISNHLYFYWYRQILGQKVEFLVSFYNNEISEKSEIFDDQFSVERPDGSNFTLKIRSTKLEDSAMYFCASSEAGASYDEQFFGPGTRLTVL.

This clonotype was observed many times. V and J are TRBV29-1 and TRBJ1-2, with D maybe TRBD1 (6 bases). CDR3 size: 15 residues. Germline V gene lookup returns CDR1 SQVTM and CDR2 ANQGSEA. V shed 0 bases and J shed 7 bases, with 18 bases lying between them. CDR3 sequence reads: CSVEDRVGQLSGYTF. The CDR3 coding sequence is TGCAGCGTTGAAGATCGGGTGGGACAACTCTCTGGCTACACCTTC.

This clonotype was seen at least ten times. J is TRBJ2-2 and V is TRBV7-9; possibly TRBD1 for D (5 bases). This CDR3 spans 13 amino acids. The germline V gene encodes CDR1 SEHNR and CDR2 FQNEAQ (reference sequence). V lost 4 bases to trimming and J lost 6 bases, with 9 bases between them. CDR3 protein: CASSYQGPGELFF. In DNA form, the CDR3 reads TGTGCCAGCAGCTACCAGGGTCCCGGGGAGCTGTTTTTT.

This clonotype was recorded many times. The chain is built from TRBV20-1 and TRBJ2-1, with D hard to call. The germline CDR1 and CDR2 sequences are DFQATT and SNEGSKA (reference sequence). Trimming took 5 bases from V and 0 from J, leaving 11 bases between them. CDR3 length: 14 residues. The CDR3: CSAPGPSSYNEQFF. CDR3 DNA sequence: TGCAGTGCTCCTGGACCAAGCTCCTACAATGAGCAGTTCTTC.

The chain recombines TRBV19 with TRBJ1-5, with D tentatively TRBD1 (5 bases). The germline gives CDR1 LNHDA, CDR2 SQIVND (reference sequence). This CDR3 contains 14 residues. V lost 7 bases, J lost 6 bases, and 16 bases lay in between. CDR3 bases: TGTGCCAGTAAGGCTGGGGGTGACTCTCAGCCCCAGCATTTT. Translating it yields CASKAGGDSQPQHF.

The sample holds many counts of this clonotype. The J gene is TRBJ1-2, the V gene TRBV7-9, with TRBD1 matching 8 bases. This CDR3 spans 13 amino acids. The junction had 6 bases not matched to a gene; V was cut back by 5 bases and J by 7 bases. Germline V gene lookup returns CDR1 SEHNR and CDR2 FQNEAQ (reference sequence). CDR3 bases: TGTGCCAGCAGCCAGACAGGGGCGCTTGGCTACACCTTC. Its protein is CASSQTGALGYTF.

This clonotype has at least ten counts. J is TRBJ2-1 and V is TRBV7-9; D tentatively reads TRBD1 or TRBD2 (5 bases each). The germline V gene has CDR1 SEHNR and CDR2 FQNEAQ (reference sequence). CDR3 length: 15 residues. Between the trimmed V and J ends, which lost 4 bases and 8 bases, there was a span of 18 bases. The CDR3 protein is CASSSRGPGQDEQFF. In nucleotides, the CDR3 is TGTGCCAGCAGCTCCCGGGGCCCCGGGCAGGATGAGCAGTTCTTC.

This clonotype has just one count. Possible read error: a much larger clone is one base away. Here the CDR3 DNA reads TGTGCCAGCAGCTTGGAGGGTGTGGGGACCCAGTACTTC. This codes for CASSLEGVGTQYF. This chain links TRBV5-4 with TRBJ2-5; D gene ambiguous. CDR1 is SGHNT, CDR2 YYREEE, per germline (reference sequence). The CDR3 length is 13 residues. The ends were cut back, 0 bases at V and 7 bases at J, with 10 bases in the middle.

In this sample, this clonotype turned up many times. The rearrangement links TRBV25-1 to TRBJ2-1, with D uncertain. V lost 1 base and J lost 4, with 5 bases in between. CDR1 and CDR2 from the germline V gene are MGHDK and SYGVNS. The CDR3 runs 13 residues. This CDR3 reads CASSEWAYNEQFF. CDR3 nucleotides: TGTGCCAGCAGTGAATGGGCGTACAATGAGCAGTTCTTC.

This clonotype occurred many times. V is TRBV7-2 and J is TRBJ2-7; 10 bases agree with TRBD2. This CDR3 spans 16 amino acids. CDR1 and CDR2 from the germline V gene are SGHTA and FQGNSA. V lost 4 bases and J lost 2; bases outside the gene matches: 8. Here the CDR3 reads CASSSPRTSGAYEQYF. The DNA for the CDR3 is TGTGCCAGCAGCTCCCCTAGGACTAGCGGAGCCTACGAGCAGTACTTC. The full variable domain, rest sourced from reference TRBV7-2 and TRBJ2-7, is GAGVSQSPSNKVTEKGKDVELRCDPISGHTALYWYRQSLGQGLEFLIYFQGNSAPDKSGLPSDRFSAERTGGSVSTLTIQRTQQEDSAVYLCASSSPRTSGAYEQYFGPGTRLTVT.

This clonotype was detected a few times. The chain is built from TRBV4-3 and TRBJ2-4, with TRBD2 identical over 7 bases. Trimming took 0 bases from V and 2 from J; bases not matched to a gene: 10. The CDR3 contains 18 residues. The germline CDR1 and CDR2 sequences are LGHNA and YSLEER. CDR3 protein: CASSQDRLRAGSKNIQYF. CDR3 bases: TGCGCCAGCAGCCAAGATAGGCTTCGAGCGGGATCCAAAAACATTCAGTACTTC.

J is TRBJ2-1 and V is TRBV3-1; D unresolved. Germline V lookup: CDR1 LGHDT, CDR2 YNNKEL (reference sequence). Trimming removed 0 bases at V and 2 bases at J, with 14 bases between. CDR3 length: 17 amino acids. The CDR3 region is CASSQDAGAATYNEQFF. The CDR3 DNA follows: TGTGCCAGCAGCCAAGATGCTGGCGCGGCTACCTACAATGAGCAGTTCTTC.

CDR3 bases: TGCGCCAGCAGCCCCCAGAGGACAGGGTGGGGTTCCGGGGAGCTGTTTTTT. Translated: CASSPQRTGWGSGELFF. The chain has TRBV4-1 and TRBJ2-2; TRBD1 matches 8 bases. With V trimmed by 4 bases and J by 6 bases, 13 bases remained unmatched. Germline CDR1 reads MGHRA; CDR2 reads YSYEKL. This CDR3 is built from 17 residues.

This clonotype was counted at least ten times. The CDR3 protein is CASSLSMQYEQYF. CDR3 in DNA: TGTGCCAGCAGTTTATCTATGCAGTACGAGCAGTACTTC. This rearrangement joins TRBV28 to TRBJ2-7; D is undetermined. CDR1 is MDHEN and CDR2 is SYDVKM in the germline V gene. The germline V and J ends were trimmed by 1 base and 4 bases, with 8 bases remaining between them. The CDR3 contains 13 residues.

Worth noting for this clonotype: The CDR3 ends on some other residue instead of the conserved phenylalanine or tryptophan, so this is likely a read error. The rearrangement links TRBV6-5 to TRBJ2-2; D gene ambiguous. Trimming took off 2 bases at V and 6 bases at J, with 13 bases between the two ends. CDR3 length: 15 amino acids. Germline CDR1 is MNHEY and CDR2 is SVGAGI. In DNA, the CDR3 is TGTGCCAGCAGTTACCTTCAAGGAAGGCCCGGGGAGCTGTTTTCT. Protein: CASSYLQGRPGELFS.

As concerns this clonotype: A read error may explain this, as a much larger clone is one base away. The DNA is left out, because the CDR3 cannot be placed on it with certainty; the CDR3 is given as TCRdb lists it. The rearrangement links TRBV6-2 or TRBV6-3 to TRBJ2-1; the D segment call TRBD2 is taken from the table without a DNA check. Germline CDR1 MNHEY, CDR2 SVGEGT. From its first to its last residue, the CDR3 has 15 amino acids. CDR3 sequence: CASRRVAGGSGEQSF.

Points on this clonotype: It may be a read error: a sequence one base away is much more abundant. The V gene is TRBV7-9, the J gene TRBJ1-4; 9 nucleotides match TRBD1. This CDR3 is 16 amino acids long. Unmatched junction bases numbered 9, after V lost 3 bases and J lost 7 bases. Per germline, CDR1 SEHNR and CDR2 FQNEAQ (reference sequence). For the CDR3, the DNA is TGTGCCAGCAGCTTGTCCCCGGGACAGGGTGTTGAAAAACTGTTTTTT. Amino acid sequence: CASSLSPGQGVEKLFF.

Only one count was recorded for this clonotype. The V gene is TRBV7-3, the J gene TRBJ2-1; 14 bases align to TRBD2. CDR3 size: 17 residues. The V and J ends lost 4 bases and 8 bases, in that order; junction bases with no gene match: 10. CDR1 is SGHTA and CDR2 is FQGTGA in the germline V gene. The CDR3 DNA reads as TGTGCCAGCAGCTGGGGGGGACTAGCGGGAGTCAACGATGAGCAGTTCTTC. It translates to CASSWGGLAGVNDEQFF.

This clonotype was seen many times. This chain uses TRBV7-9 with TRBJ1-3; TRBD1 is a possible D gene (5 bases). Germline assignment: CDR1 SEHNR and CDR2 FQNEAQ (reference sequence). This CDR3 is built from 15 residues. Trimming removed 5 bases at V and 0 bases at J, with 11 bases between. CDR3 loop: CASSPGTVSGNTIYF. DNA of the CDR3: TGTGCCAGCAGCCCCGGGACGGTCTCTGGAAACACCATATATTTT.

This clonotype has a handful of counts. One base away lies a much larger clone, so this may be a sequencing read error. The chain is built from TRBV6-5 and TRBJ2-3; 8 bases are shared with TRBD2. Germline V gene lookup returns CDR1 MNHEY and CDR2 SVGAGI. The CDR3 is 16 residues long. Here the CDR3 DNA reads TGTGCCAGCAGTATCGGGACTAGTATAAGCACAGATATGCAGTATTTT. Encoded protein: CASSIGTSISTDMQYF.

The CDR3 DNA is TGTGCCTGGAGTGAGGACCAGTCCTACGAGCAGTACTTC. Protein product: CAWSEDQSYEQYF. The chain joins TRBV30 to TRBJ2-7; D is ambiguous. Germline loops: CDR1 GTSNPN, CDR2 SVGIG (reference sequence). The CDR3 length is 13 residues. V lost 1 base, J lost 1 base, and 8 bases lay in between.

The chain recombines TRBV28 with TRBJ1-2, with 7 positions matching TRBD1. The trim removed 5 bases at V and 8 bases at J, leaving 8 bases unmatched. Germline CDR1 MDHEN, CDR2 SYDVKM. This CDR3 region has 13 residues. The CDR3 here is CASSGQGVGGYTF. In DNA, the CDR3 is TGTGCCAGCAGTGGGCAGGGGGTAGGAGGCTACACCTTC.

This clonotype occurred many times. The rearrangement uses TRBV19 and TRBJ2-2, with 7 nucleotides matching TRBD1. The germline CDR1 and CDR2 sequences are LNHDA and SQIVND (reference sequence). After removal of 7 bases from V and 7 bases from J, the junction contained 6 bases not matched to a gene. The CDR3 sequence is 13 residues long. CDR3: CASNTGEFGELFF. The CDR3, as DNA: TGTGCCAGTAACACAGGGGAATTCGGGGAGCTGTTTTTT.